This T cell receptor (beta chain) was profiled in a study of low-dose radiotherapy and immunotherapy resistance in tumors. Covering alpha and beta chains, TRAV- and TRBV-specific primers were used for the first-strand cDNA. The authors amplified TCRs for about 20 PCR cycles with a constant-region primer and a V-primer adapter. MiXCR, applied by TCRdb to the reads, yields one record per CDR3 protein. This table holds some 13,000 distinct CDR3 sequences, 60% to 80% found once. V was cut by 7 bases and J by 4 bases, with 8 bases left in between. The CDR3 has 11 amino acids. Germline V CDR1 and CDR2: SNHLY, FYNNEI. This clonotype has only a few counts.

The chain carries TRBV2 and TRBJ2-7; D not resolved. This TCR was recovered from a human donor with advanced metastatic prostate, ovarian, gallbladder or colorectal cancer (not recorded which). This table probably holds off-target reads from a library built for another chain. Here the CDR3 DNA reads TGTGCCAGCACCCAACGTTACGAGCAGTACTTC. Translating gives CASTQRYEQYF.